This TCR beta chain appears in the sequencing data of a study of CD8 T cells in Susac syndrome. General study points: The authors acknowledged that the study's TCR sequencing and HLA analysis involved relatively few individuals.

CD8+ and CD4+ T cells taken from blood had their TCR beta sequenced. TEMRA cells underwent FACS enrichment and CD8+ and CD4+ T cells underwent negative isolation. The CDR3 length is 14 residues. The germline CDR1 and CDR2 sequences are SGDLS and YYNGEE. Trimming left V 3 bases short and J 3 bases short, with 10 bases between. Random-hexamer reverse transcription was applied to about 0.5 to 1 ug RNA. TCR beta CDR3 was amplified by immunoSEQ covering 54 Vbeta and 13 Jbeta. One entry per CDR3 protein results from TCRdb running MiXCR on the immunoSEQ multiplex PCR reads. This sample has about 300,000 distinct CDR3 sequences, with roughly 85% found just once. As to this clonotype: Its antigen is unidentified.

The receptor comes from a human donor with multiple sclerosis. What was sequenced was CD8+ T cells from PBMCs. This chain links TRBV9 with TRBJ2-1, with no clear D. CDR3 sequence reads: CASSAVSGYNEQFF. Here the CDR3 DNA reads TGTGCCAGCAGCGCAGTATCAGGCTACAATGAGCAGTTCTTC.